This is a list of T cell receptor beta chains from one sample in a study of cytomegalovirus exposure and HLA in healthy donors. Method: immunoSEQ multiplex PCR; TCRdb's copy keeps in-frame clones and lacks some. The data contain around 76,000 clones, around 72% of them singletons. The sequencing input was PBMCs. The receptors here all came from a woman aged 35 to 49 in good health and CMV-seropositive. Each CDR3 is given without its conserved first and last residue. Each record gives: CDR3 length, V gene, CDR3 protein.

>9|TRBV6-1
ATGANYGYT
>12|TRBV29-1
SVRTGSSNQPQH
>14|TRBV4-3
ASSQDDDRGNQPQH
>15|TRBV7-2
ASSLTRLAGATDTQY
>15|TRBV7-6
ASGSPGQGLLNEKLF
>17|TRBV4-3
ASSHQSDRISSYNSPLH
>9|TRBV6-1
ASSASYEQY
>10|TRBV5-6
ASSSPSGEQY
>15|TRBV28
ASSTRPGGGPDTEAF
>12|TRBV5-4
ASSSQGNTYEQY
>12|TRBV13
ASSSPTRAYEQY
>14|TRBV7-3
ASSLSGGMVPYEQY
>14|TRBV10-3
AISEFFSGRGDEQF
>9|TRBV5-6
ASSFGLKAF
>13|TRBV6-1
ASRYPGLSYNEQF
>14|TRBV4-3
ASSQGVRLAVDTQY
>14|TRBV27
ASSPRLQGGHHEQY
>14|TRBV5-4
ASSLATGTKDEKLF
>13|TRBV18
ASSRETGANTEAF
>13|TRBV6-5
ASSPTSSLYNEQF
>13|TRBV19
ASSTFPYSNQPQH
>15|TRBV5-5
ASSLASFPGSGNTIY
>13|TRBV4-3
ASTRDTTTNEKLF
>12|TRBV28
ASSKRDRNEKLF
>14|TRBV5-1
ASSLLAGAGANVLT
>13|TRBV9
ASSPMEGDTGELF
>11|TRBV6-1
AITGANPYEQY
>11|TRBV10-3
ASGGTNTGELF
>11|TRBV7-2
ASTRTTNEKLF
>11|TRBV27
ASSLGAHQPQH
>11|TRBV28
ATRLSLIYEQY
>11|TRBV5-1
ASSLAQQETQY
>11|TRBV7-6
ASSPGQYTEAF
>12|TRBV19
ASSASGTNTEAF
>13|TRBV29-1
SVEDQGKVNYGYT
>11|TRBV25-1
ASTTGFGYGYT
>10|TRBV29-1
SVAGVRETQY
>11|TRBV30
AWSVLGGGGYT
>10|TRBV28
ASSRGDTEAF